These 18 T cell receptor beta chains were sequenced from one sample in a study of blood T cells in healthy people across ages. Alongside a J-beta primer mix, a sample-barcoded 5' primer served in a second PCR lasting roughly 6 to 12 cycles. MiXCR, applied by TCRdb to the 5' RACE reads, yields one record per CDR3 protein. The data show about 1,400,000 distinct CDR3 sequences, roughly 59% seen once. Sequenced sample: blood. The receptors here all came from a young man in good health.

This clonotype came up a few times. CDR3 in amino acids: CASSLLGSYVPQETQYF. The CDR3 DNA sequence: TGTGCCAGCAGCTTATTAGGATCCTATGTTCCTCAAGAGACCCAGTACTTC. V usage is TRBV7-9 and J usage is TRBJ2-5; D gene unclear. V lost 2 bases, J lost 2 bases, and 18 bases lay in between. The CDR3 has 17 amino acids. In germline, CDR1 is SEHNR, CDR2 FQNEAQ (reference sequence).

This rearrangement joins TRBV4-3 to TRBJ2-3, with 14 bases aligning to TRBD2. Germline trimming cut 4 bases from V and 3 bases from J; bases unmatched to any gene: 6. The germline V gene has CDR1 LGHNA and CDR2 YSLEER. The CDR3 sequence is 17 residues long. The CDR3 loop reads CASSPIRTSGGTDTQYF. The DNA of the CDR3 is TGCGCCAGCAGCCCCATTCGGACTAGCGGGGGGACAGATACGCAGTATTTT.

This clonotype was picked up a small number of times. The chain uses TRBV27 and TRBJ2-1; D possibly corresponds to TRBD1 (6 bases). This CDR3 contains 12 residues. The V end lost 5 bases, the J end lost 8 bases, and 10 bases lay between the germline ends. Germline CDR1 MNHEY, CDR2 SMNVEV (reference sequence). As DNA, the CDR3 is TGTGCCAGCAGTATACAGGGTTATGAGCAGTTCTTC. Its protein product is CASSIQGYEQFF.

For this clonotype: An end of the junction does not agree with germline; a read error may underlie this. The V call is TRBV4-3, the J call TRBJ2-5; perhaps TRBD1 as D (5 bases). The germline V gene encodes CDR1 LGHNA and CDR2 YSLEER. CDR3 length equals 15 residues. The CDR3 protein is CACSQLQGPQETQYF. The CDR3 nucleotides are TGCGCCTGCAGCCAACTCCAGGGTCCTCAAGAGACCCAGTACTTC.

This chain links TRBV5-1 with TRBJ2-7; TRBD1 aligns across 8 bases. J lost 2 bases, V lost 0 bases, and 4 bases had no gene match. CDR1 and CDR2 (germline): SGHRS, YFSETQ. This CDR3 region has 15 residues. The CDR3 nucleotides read TGCGCCAGCAGCTTGGGTGGGACAGGAGCCTACGAGCAGTACTTC. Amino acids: CASSLGGTGAYEQYF.

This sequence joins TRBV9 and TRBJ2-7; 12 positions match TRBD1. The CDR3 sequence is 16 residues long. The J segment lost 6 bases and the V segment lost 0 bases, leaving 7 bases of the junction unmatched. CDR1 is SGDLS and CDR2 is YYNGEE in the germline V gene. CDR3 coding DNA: TGTGCCAGCAGCGTAGGCAGGGACAGGGGGCAGTCCGAGCAGTACTTC. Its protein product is CASSVGRDRGQSEQYF.

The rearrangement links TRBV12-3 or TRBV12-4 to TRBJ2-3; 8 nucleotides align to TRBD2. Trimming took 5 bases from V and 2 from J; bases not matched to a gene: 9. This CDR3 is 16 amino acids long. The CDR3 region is CASSEDGGGTTDTQYF. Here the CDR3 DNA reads TGTGCCAGCAGTGAGGACGGGGGGGGTACCACAGATACGCAGTATTTT.

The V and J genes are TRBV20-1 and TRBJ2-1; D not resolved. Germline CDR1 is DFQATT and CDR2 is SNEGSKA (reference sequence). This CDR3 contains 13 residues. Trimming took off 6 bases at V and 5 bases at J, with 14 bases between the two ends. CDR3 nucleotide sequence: TGCAGTGCCCATAGGGCCAACAACAATGAGCAGTTCTTC. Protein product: CSAHRANNNEQFF.

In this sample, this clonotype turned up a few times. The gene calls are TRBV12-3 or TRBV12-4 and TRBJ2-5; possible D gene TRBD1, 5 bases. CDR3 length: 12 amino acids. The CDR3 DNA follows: TGTGCTGTCGGACAAATCCAAGAGACCCAGTACTTC. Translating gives CAVGQIQETQYF.

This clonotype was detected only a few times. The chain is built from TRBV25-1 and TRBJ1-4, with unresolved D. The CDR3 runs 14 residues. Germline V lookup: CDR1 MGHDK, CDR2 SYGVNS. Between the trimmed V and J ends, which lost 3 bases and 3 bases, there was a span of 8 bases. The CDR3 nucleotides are TGTGCCAGCAGTGACCAGGTTTCTAATGAAAAACTGTTTTTT. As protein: CASSDQVSNEKLFF.

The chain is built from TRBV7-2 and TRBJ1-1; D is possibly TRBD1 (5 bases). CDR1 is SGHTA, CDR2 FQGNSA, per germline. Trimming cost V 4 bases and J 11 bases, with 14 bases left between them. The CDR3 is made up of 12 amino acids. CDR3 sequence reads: CASSSLTGRAFF. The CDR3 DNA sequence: TGTGCCAGCAGCTCATTAACGGGGCGGGCTTTCTTT.

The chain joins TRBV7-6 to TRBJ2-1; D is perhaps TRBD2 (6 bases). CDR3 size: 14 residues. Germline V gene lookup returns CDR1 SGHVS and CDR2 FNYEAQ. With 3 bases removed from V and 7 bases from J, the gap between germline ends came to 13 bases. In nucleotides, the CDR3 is TGTGCCAGCAGCTTCACCGGGACTTTGAATGAGCAGTTCTTC. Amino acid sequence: CASSFTGTLNEQFF.

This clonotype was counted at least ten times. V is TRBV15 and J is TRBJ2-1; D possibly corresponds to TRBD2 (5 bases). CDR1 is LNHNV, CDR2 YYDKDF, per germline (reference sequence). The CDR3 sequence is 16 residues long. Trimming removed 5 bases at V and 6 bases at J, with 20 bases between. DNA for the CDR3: TGTGCCACCAGCTCGCCCCTAGGCCTAGCAGTCAATGAGCAGTTCTTC. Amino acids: CATSSPLGLAVNEQFF.

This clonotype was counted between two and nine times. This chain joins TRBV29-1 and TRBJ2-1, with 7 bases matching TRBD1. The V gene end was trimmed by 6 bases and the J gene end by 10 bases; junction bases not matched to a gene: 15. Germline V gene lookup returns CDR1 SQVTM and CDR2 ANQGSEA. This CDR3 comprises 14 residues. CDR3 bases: TGCAGCGTACTCTCCGGGACAGCCGATGTAGAGCAGTTCTTC. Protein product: CSVLSGTADVEQFF.

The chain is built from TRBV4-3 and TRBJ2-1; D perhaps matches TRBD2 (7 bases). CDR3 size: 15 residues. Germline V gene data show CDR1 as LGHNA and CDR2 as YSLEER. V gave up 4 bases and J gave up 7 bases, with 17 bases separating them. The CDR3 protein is CASSPVGGGRNEQFF. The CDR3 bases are TGCGCCAGCAGCCCAGTAGGCGGGGGCCGTAATGAGCAGTTCTTC.

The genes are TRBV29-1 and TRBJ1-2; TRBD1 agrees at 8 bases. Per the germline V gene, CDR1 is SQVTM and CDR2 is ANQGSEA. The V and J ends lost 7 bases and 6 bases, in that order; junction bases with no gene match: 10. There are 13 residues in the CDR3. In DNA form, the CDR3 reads TGCAGCGCTGTCAGGGGACAGGAGGATGGCTACACCTTC. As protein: CSAVRGQEDGYTF.

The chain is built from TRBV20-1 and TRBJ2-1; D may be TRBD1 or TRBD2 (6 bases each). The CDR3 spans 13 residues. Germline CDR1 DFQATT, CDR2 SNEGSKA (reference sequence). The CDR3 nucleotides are TGCGGAAGCCAGTGGTTGGGGGGCTGTGAGCAGTTCTTC. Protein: CGSQWLGGCEQFF.

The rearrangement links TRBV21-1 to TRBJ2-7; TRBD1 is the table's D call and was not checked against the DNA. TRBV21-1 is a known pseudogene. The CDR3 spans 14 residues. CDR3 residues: CASSATSRGSEQYF. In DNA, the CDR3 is TGTGCCAGCAGCGCCACAAGCCGGGGGAGCGAGCAGTACTTC.